The 4 T cell receptor beta chains below were found in one sample sequenced in a study of CD8 T cells in ankylosing spondylitis. Via MiXCR, TCRdb re-called the 5' RACE reads, giving one row per CDR3 protein. The sample includes 150,000 or so distinct CDR3 sequences, approximately 32% of them seen just once. Sequencing was done on a sample of synovial fluid, either unsorted or a sorted T cell fraction (not recorded which). All receptors come from a male donor with ankylosing spondylitis.

As concerns this clonotype: An end of the junction differs from the germline gene, which may be a read error. V usage is TRBV30 and J usage is TRBJ1-2; D remains unclear. The germline gives CDR1 GTSNPN, CDR2 SVGIG (reference sequence). This CDR3 has 13 residues. The CDR3 region is CASVRGSGYDYTF. Written as DNA, the CDR3 is TGTGCCTCCGTCCGGGGATCTGGGTATGACTACACCTTC.

The rearrangement uses TRBV15 and TRBJ2-1, with 7 nucleotides matching TRBD1. After removal of 1 base from V and 5 bases from J, the junction contained 5 bases not matched to a gene. The germline V gene encodes CDR1 LNHNV and CDR2 YYDKDF (reference sequence). The CDR3 has 15 residues. The CDR3 sequence is CATSRALGTDNEQFF. The CDR3 bases are TGTGCCACCAGCAGAGCCTTAGGGACAGACAATGAGCAGTTCTTC. The complete variable domain, with remaining parts taken from reference TRBV15 and TRBJ2-1, reads DAMVIQNPRYQVTQFGKPVTLSCSQTLNHNVMYWYQQKSSQAPKLLFHYYDKDFNNEADTPDNFQSRRPNTSFCFLDIRSPGLGDTAMYLCATSRALGTDNEQFFGPGTRLTVL.

The table lists this clonotype with a few counts. A much larger clone is a single base away; this may be a read error. The chain couples TRBV15 to TRBJ1-1, with TRBD1 as a possible D gene (6 bases). The CDR3 is 13 residues long. Germline V gene data show CDR1 as LNHNV and CDR2 as YYDKDF (reference sequence). With 6 bases removed from V and 6 bases from J, the gap between germline ends came to 14 bases. The CDR3 DNA is TGTGCCACCAGTGGGGGGCCTTTTTCTGAAGCTTTCTTT. It yields the protein CATSGGPFSEAFF. Variable domain in full (rest from reference TRBV15 and TRBJ1-1): DAMVIQNPRYQVTQFGKPVTLSCSQTLNHNVMYWYQQKSSQAPKLLFHYYDKDFNNEADTPDNFQSRRPNTSFCFLDIRSPGLGDTAMYLCATSGGPFSEAFFGQGTRLTVV.

This clonotype was seen a handful of times. The genes are TRBV6-1 and TRBJ2-1, with no clear D. CDR1 is MNHNS, CDR2 SASEGT, per germline. V was clipped by 7 bases and J by 3 bases, with 16 bases between them. The CDR3 runs 15 residues. The CDR3 loop reads CASNLGGRIYNEQFF. The CDR3 nucleotides read TGTGCCAGCAACCTGGGCGGCCGGATCTACAATGAGCAGTTCTTC.